A single sample is the source of the 7 T cell receptor beta chains below, sequenced in a study of CD8+ T cells in alopecia areata. Sequencing used cDNA as its template, made by extracting RNA and reverse transcribing it. Sequenced by immunoSEQ multiplex PCR; TCRdb stores in-frame clones only, minus some. The counts give 200,000 to 300,000 clones, none of them seen only once; about 1.1% is held by the top ten. Cutaneous lymph nodes were pooled and cells sorted by CD4, CD8alpha, NKG2D, NKG2ACE and more. Sequencing was done on a sample of CD4+ T cells sorted from a lymph node. The receptors stem from a C3H/HeJ mouse with alopecia areata. MHC haplotype: H2-k.

This clone was detected a few times. Gene labels here are mouse ones. The read comes to an end 4 residues before the CDR3 does, leaving the germline J gene to fill in the end. The chain employs TRBV13-1 and TRBJ2-4, with TRBD2 matching 8 bases. Germline V gene data show CDR1 as NSHNY and CDR2 as SYGAGN. The CDR3 runs 14 residues. CDR3 sequence: CASSESLGGNTLYF. The DNA read from the CDR3 is TGTGCCAGCAGTGAATCGCTGGGGGGAAAC.

Only a few counts were recorded for this clone. The genes and germline here are from mouse. The read is 4 residues too short to cover the CDR3 end, so that end is filled in from the germline J gene. Distinct nucleotide sequences in the sample also encode this CDR3. This chain joins TRBV13-1 and TRBJ2-3, with a weak D call TRBD2 (7 bases). Germline CDR1 reads NSHNY; CDR2 reads SYGAGN. V was cut by 4 bases and J by 0 bases, with 9 bases left in between. This CDR3 has 14 residues. The CDR3 reads CASSLGASAETLYF. CDR3 bases read: TGTGCCAGCAGTCTGGGGGCTAGTGCAGAA.

Points on this clone: Gene names are the mouse ones. The missing CDR3 end, 4 residues past where the read stops, is filled in from the germline J gene. The chain joins TRBV5 to TRBJ2-7; the match to TRBD2 covers 11 bases. Germline CDR1 is LGHNA and CDR2 is YNLKQL (reference sequence). There are 16 residues in the CDR3. V trimming: 2 bases; J trimming: 3 bases; junction bases outside the gene matches: 6. The CDR3 reads CASSQPSGLGDYEQYF. CDR3 bases read: TGTGCCAGCAGCCAACCGTCGGGACTGGGGGACTAT.

This clone was picked up a small number of times. Mouse names are used for the genes. The CDR3 spells CASSQGEANSDYTF. CDR3 DNA, as far as it was read: TGTGCCAGCAGCCAAGGGGAGGCAAACTCC. V and J are TRBV5 and TRBJ1-2; D is ambiguous. The read finishes 4 residues shy of the CDR3 end, and the germline J gene is used to complete it. Germline V gene sequence: CDR1 LGHNA, CDR2 YNLKQL (reference sequence). CDR3 size: 14 residues. The germline V and J ends were trimmed by 1 base and 0 bases, with 6 bases remaining between them.

This clone appeared a few times. Gene names follow the mouse nomenclature. Read coverage stops 4 residues before the CDR3 terminus; the germline J gene supplies the remainder. The gene calls are TRBV13-2 and TRBJ2-7, with 7 bases fitting TRBD2. Germline values: CDR1 NNHNN, CDR2 SYGAGS (reference sequence). CDR3 size: 14 residues. With 1 base clipped from V and 3 bases from J, the junction kept 4 bases outside the gene matches. This CDR3 is CASGDLGGHYEQYF. The CDR3 DNA, read in part, is TGTGCCAGCGGTGATTTGGGGGGTCACTAT.

This clone occurred a few times. The listed genes are named as in mouse. Partial CDR3 DNA: TGTGCTACCCGGGACTGGGGGTAT. This gives the protein CATRDWGY. The CDR3 reads in full as CATRDWGYEQYF. The V call is TRBV29, the J call TRBJ2-7; 11 bases are a match to TRBD2. The DNA ends 4 residues before the CDR3 does, and the rest of the CDR3 is filled in from the germline J gene. Germline lookup yields CDR1 MSHET and CDR2 SYDVDS. The CDR3 length is 12 residues.

In this sample, this clone turned up a few times. Mouse germline and gene names are used. The missing CDR3 end, 4 residues past where the read stops, is filled in from the germline J gene. This rearrangement joins TRBV13-3 to TRBJ2-5; 8 nucleotides agree with TRBD1. The CDR3 covers 13 residues. Germline V gene sequence: CDR1 NNHDY, CDR2 SYVADS. The CDR3 loop is CASSDTGGDTQYF. The sequenced CDR3 bases are TGTGCCAGCAGTGATACAGGGGGAGAC.